This TCR beta chain was recovered during a study of T cells in Graves' hyperthyroidism and ophthalmopathy. Study-level results: Most expanded thyroid clonotypes above 0.001 also appeared in blood.

On this clonotype: Its matching antigen is unknown. A read error may explain this, as a much larger clone is one base away.

Across 18 months, stable Graves' hyperthyroidism was marked by no progression to ophthalmopathy. Uncontrolled infection, other autoimmune disease, pregnancy or lactation barred patients from enrollment. RNA transcripts provided the source from which TCR beta CDR3 regions were amplified. The primer set for the first-round RT-PCR of the TCR CDR3 was HTBI. From the multiplex PCR reads, TCRdb called clonotypes with MiXCR, one entry per CDR3 protein. Counted here are approximately 740,000 distinct CDR3 sequences, 14% occurring once; the ten biggest clones make up 10%. The length of the CDR3 is 14 residues. Germline V gene data show CDR1 as ENHRY and CDR2 as SYGVKD.

This rearrangement joins TRBV10-3 to TRBJ2-3; 14 nucleotides align to TRBD2. The sequencing input was blood. This receptor was identified in a woman aged 18-30 years with Graves' hyperthyroidism. CDR3 nucleotide sequence: TGTACCATCAGTGATGGACTAGCGGGAGGAACGCAGTATTTT. It is translated as CTISDGLAGGTQYF.